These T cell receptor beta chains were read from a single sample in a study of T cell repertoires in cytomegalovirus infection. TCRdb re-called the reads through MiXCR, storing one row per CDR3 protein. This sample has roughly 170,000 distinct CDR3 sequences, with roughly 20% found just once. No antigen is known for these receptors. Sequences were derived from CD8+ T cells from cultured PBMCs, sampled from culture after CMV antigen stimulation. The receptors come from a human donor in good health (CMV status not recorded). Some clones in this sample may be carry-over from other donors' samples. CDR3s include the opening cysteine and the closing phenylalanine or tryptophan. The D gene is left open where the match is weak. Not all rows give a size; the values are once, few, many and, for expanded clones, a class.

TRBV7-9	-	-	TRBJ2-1	CASSDHPDSYNEQFF	TGTGCCAGCAGTGACCATCCGGACAGCTACAATGAGCAGTTCTTC
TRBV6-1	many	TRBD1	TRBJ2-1	CASSFRQGSVDEQFF	TGTGCCAGCAGTTTTCGACAGGGAAGTGTCGATGAGCAGTTCTTC
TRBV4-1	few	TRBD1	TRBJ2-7	CASSQRAPGQGAQEQYF	TGCGCCAGCAGCCAAAGGGCTCCGGGACAGGGGGCACAAGAGCAGTACTTC
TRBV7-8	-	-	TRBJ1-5	CASSASSQPQHF	TGTGCCAGCAGCGCCTCCAGTCAGCCCCAGCATTTT
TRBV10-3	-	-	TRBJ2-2	CAILNLRDGGTGELFF	TGTGCCATCCTTAACTTGCGGGACGGAGGTACCGGGGAGCTGTTTTTT
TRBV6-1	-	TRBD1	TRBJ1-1	CASSEVGQVFTEAFF	TGTGCCAGCAGTGAAGTGGGACAGGTTTTCACTGAAGCTTTCTTT
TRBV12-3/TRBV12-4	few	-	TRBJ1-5	CASSFSGVQQPQHF	TGTGCCAGCAGTTTCTCGGGGGTTCAGCAGCCCCAGCATTTT
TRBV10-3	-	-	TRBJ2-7	CAISDWGDYEQYF	TGTGCCATCAGTGATTGGGGGGACTACGAGCAGTACTTC
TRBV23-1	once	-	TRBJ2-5	CASSQSSSGAAWETQYF	TGCGCCAGCAGTCAATCTTCGTCGGGGGCCGCCTGGGAGACCCAGTACTTC
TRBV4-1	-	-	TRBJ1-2	CASSQELRGFGYTF	TGCGCCAGCAGCCAAGAGTTGAGGGGCTTCGGCTACACCTTC
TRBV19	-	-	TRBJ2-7	CASSMGTYEQYF	TGTGCCAGTAGTATGGGAACCTACGAGCAGTACTTC
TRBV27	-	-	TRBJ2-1	CASSPNWNEQFF	TGTGCCAGCAGTCCTAATTGGAATGAGCAGTTCTTC
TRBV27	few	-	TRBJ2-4	CASSLSIAKNIQYF	TGTGCCAGCTCCCTTTCCATAGCCAAAAACATTCAGTACTTC
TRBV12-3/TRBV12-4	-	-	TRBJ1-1	CASSSSRGTEAFF	TGTGCCAGCAGTTCTTCCAGGGGCACTGAAGCTTTCTTT
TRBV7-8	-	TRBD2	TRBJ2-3	CASSLTTSADTQYF	TGTGCCAGCAGCTTGACGACTAGCGCAGATACGCAGTATTTT
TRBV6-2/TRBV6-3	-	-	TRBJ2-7	CASSPTTGWDEQYF	TGTGCCAGCAGTCCAACAACAGGGTGGGACGAGCAGTACTTC
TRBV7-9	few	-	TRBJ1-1	CASSSPGQAWNTEAFF	TGTGCCAGCAGCTCCCCCGGCCAGGCGTGGAACACTGAAGCTTTCTTT
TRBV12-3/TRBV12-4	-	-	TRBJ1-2	CASSLTPGPFYGYTF	TGTGCCAGCAGTCTTACTCCGGGACCTTTCTATGGCTACACCTTC
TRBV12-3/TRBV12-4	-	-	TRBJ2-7	CASSLSRAHYEQYF	TGTGCCAGCAGTTTATCCAGGGCTCACTACGAGCAGTACTTC
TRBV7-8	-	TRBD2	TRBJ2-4	CASSLGVGGAKNIQYF	TGTGCCAGCAGCTTAGGGGTCGGGGGGGCCAAAAACATTCAGTACTTC
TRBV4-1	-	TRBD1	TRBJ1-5	CASSQDGTGGIQPQHF	TGCGCCAGCAGCCAAGATGGGACAGGGGGTATTCAGCCCCAGCATTTT
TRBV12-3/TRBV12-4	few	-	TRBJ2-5	CASSLTGETQYF	TGTGCCAGCAGTTTAACGGGAGAGACCCAGTACTTC
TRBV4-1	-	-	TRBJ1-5	CASSQTAGDQPQHF	TGCGCCAGCAGCCAGACAGCTGGGGATCAGCCCCAGCATTTT
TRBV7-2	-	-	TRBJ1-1	CASSLARQVNTEAFF	TGTGCCAGCAGCTTAGCGCGACAGGTGAACACTGAAGCTTTCTTT
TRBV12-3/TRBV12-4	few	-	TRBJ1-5	CASSTTGSSQPQHF	TGTGCCAGCAGTACCACAGGGTCCTCTCAGCCCCAGCATTTT
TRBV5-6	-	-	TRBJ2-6	CASSPRVSSGANVLTF	TGTGCCAGCAGCCCGAGGGTTTCCTCTGGGGCCAACGTCCTGACTTTC
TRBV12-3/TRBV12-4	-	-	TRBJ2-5	CASSLRGIETQYF	TGTGCCAGCAGTTTAAGGGGAATAGAGACCCAGTACTTC
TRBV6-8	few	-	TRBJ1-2	CASSDYRVVNYGYTF	TGTGCCAGCAGTGACTACAGGGTCGTAAACTATGGCTACACCTTC
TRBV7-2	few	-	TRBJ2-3	CASSLYGLAGRLDTQYF	TGTGCCAGCAGCTTATATGGTTTGGCGGGGAGGCTAGATACGCAGTATTTT
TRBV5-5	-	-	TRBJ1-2	CASSSDRSMGNGYTF	TGTGCCAGCAGCTCTGACAGGTCTATGGGGAATGGCTACACCTTC
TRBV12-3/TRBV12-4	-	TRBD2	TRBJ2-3	CASRREGVSTDTQYF	TGTGCCAGCAGGCGGGAGGGGGTAAGCACAGATACGCAGTATTTT
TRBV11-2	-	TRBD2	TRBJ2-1	CASSLDLAGITIEQFF	TGTGCCAGCAGCTTAGATCTAGCGGGGATTACAATCGAGCAGTTCTTC
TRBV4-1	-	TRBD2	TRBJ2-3	CASSQERTSGTDTQYF	TGCGCCAGCAGCCAAGAGAGGACTAGCGGCACAGATACGCAGTATTTT
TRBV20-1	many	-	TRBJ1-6	CSARTAAYNSPLHF	TGCAGTGCTAGAACGGCAGCATATAATTCACCCCTCCACTTT
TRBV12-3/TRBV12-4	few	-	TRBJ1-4	CASRSGRENEKLFF	TGTGCCAGCAGATCGGGCAGGGAGAATGAAAAACTGTTTTTT
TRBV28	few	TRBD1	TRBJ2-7	CASISTGIFDEQYF	TGTGCCAGTATCTCGACAGGGATTTTTGACGAGCAGTACTTC
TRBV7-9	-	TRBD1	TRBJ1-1	CASRSEGANTEAFF	TGTGCCAGCAGATCAGAGGGGGCGAACACTGAAGCTTTCTTT
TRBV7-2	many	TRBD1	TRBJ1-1	CASSTRQGVNTEAFF	TGTGCCAGCAGCACGCGACAGGGAGTGAACACTGAAGCTTTCTTT
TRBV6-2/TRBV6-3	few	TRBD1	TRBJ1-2	CASIPDRGRNYGYTF	TGTGCCAGCATTCCGGACAGGGGGCGAAACTATGGCTACACCTTC